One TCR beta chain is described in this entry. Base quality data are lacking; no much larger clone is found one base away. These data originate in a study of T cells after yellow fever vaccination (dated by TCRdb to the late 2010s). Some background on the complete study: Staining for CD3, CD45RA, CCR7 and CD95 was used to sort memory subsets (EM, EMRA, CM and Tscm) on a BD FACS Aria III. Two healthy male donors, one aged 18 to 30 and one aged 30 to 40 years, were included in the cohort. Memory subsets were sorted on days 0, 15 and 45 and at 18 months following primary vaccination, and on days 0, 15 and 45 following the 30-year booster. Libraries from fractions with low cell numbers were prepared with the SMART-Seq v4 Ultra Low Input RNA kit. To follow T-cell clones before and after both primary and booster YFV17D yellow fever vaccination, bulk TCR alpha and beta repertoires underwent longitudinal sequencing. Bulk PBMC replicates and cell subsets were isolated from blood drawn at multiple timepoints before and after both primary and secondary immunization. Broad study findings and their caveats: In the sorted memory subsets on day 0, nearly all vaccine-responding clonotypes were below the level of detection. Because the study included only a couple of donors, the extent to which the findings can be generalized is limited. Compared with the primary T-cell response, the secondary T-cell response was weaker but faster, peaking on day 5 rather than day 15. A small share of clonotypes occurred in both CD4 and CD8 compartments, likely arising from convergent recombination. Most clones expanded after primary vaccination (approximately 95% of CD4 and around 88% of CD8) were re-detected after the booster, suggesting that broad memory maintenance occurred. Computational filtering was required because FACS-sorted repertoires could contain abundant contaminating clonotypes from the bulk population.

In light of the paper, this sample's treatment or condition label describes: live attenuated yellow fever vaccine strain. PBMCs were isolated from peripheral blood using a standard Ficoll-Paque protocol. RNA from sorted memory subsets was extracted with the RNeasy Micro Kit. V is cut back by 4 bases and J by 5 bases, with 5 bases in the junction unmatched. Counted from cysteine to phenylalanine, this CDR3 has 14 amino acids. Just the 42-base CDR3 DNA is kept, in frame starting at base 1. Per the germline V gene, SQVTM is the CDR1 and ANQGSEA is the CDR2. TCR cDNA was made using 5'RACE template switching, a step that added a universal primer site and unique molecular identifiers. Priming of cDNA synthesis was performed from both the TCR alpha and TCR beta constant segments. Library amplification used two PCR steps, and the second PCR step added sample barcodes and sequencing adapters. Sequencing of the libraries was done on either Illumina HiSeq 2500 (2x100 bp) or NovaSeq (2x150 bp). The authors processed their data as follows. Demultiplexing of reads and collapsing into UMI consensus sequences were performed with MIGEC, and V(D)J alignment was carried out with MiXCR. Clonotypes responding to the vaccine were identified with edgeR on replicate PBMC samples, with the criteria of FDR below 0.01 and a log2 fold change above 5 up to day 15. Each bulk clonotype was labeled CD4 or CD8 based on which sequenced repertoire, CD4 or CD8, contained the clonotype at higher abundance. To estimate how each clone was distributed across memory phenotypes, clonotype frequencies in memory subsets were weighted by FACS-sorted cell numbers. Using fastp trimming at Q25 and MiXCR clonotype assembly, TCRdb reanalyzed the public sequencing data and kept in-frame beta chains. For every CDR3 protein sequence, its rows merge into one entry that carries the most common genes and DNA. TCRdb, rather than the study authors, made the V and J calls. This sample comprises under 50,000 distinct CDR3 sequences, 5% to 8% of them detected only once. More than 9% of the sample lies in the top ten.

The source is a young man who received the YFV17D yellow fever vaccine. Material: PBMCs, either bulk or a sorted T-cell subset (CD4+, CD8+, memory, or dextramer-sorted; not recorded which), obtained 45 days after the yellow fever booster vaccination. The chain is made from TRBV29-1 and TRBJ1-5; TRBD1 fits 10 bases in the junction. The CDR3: CSVALGTGDQPQHF. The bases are TGCAGCGTTGCCCTCGGGACAGGGGATCAGCCCCAGCATTTT.